This T cell receptor beta chain comes out of a study of blood T cell repertoires in COVID-19. Study in general: The study drew acute and convalescent COVID-19 samples from the United States, Italy and Spain. Sources were T cells, B-cell-depleted T cells, or PBMCs; the material itself was cDNA or gDNA.

In the authors' workflow: Quantification of nucleated cells was approximated via reference gene primer amplification. Sequencing was performed with immunoSEQ multiplex PCR; in TCRdb, only in-frame clones are kept and a portion is missing. That table supplies the V and J calls and clone size; D and trimming were determined from the DNA. The sample lists about 480,000 clones, 75% to 90% occurring once. Germline loops: CDR1 GTSNPN, CDR2 SVGIG (reference sequence). The CDR3 totals 16 residues. With 0 bases clipped from V and 8 bases from J, the junction kept 14 bases outside the gene matches. Followed over time, Seattle patients had been enrolled while infection was active.

The TCR originated in a man between 18 and 29 years old with COVID-19, enrolled during active disease. The source material was peripheral blood. V gene TRBV30 combines with J gene TRBJ1-2; the match to TRBD1 covers 8 bases. The CDR3 region is CAWSVWQGARSEGYTF. CDR3 coding DNA: TGTGCCTGGAGTGTGTGGCAGGGGGCGAGATCGGAAGGCTACACCTTC. Looking up the rest from reference TRBV30 and TRBJ1-2 gives the full variable domain: SQTIHQWPATLVQPVGSPLSLECTVEGTSNPNLYWYRQAAGRGLQLLFYSVGIGQISSEVPQNLSASRPQDRQFILSSKKLLLSDSGFYLCAWSVWQGARSEGYTFGSGTRLTVV.